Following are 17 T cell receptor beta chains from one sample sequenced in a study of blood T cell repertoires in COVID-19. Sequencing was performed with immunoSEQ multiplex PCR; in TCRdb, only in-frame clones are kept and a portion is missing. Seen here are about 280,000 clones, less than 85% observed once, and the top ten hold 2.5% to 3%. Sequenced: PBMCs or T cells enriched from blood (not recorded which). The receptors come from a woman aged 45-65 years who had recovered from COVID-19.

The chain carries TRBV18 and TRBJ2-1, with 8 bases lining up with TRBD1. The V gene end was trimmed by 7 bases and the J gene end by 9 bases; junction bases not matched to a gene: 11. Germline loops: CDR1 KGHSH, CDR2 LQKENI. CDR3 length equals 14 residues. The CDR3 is CASFGQGPLGEQFF. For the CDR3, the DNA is TGTGCCAGCTTCGGACAGGGCCCCCTTGGTGAGCAGTTCTTC. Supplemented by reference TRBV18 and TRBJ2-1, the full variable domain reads NAGVMQNPRHLVRRRGQEARLRCSPMKGHSHVYWYRQLPEEGLKFMVYLQKENIIDESGMPKERFSAEFPKEGPSILRIQQVVRGDSAAYFCASFGQGPLGEQFFGPGTRLTVL.

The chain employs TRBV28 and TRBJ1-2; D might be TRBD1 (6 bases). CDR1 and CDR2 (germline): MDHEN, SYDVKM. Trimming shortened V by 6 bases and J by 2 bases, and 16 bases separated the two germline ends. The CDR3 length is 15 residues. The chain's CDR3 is CASRSGGSKNYGYTF. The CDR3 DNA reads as TGTGCCAGCAGGAGCGGGGGCAGTAAAAACTATGGCTACACCTTC.

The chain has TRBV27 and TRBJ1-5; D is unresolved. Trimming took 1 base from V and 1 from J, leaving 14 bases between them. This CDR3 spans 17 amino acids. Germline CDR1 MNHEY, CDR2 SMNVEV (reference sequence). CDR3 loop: CASSLFGPIISNQPQHF. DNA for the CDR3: TGTGCCAGCAGTTTATTCGGTCCGATCATAAGCAATCAGCCCCAGCATTTT.

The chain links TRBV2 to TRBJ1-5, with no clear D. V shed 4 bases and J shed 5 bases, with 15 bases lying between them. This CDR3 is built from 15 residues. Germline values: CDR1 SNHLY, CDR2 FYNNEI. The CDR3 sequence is CASSADQALHQPQHF. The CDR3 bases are TGTGCCAGCAGTGCGGATCAGGCGCTCCATCAGCCCCAGCATTTT. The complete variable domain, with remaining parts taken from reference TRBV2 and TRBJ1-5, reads EPEVTQTPSHQVTQMGQEVILRCVPISNHLYFYWYRQILGQKVEFLVSFYNNEISEKSEIFDDQFSVERPDGSNFTLKIRSTKLEDSAMYFCASSADQALHQPQHFGDGTRLSIL.

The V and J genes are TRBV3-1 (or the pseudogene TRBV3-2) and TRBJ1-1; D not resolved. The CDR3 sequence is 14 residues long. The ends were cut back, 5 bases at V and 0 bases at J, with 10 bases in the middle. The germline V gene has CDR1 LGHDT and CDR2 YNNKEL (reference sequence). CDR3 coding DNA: TGTGCCAGCAGCTCACGACTCTTGAACACTGAAGCTTTCTTT. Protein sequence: CASSSRLLNTEAFF.

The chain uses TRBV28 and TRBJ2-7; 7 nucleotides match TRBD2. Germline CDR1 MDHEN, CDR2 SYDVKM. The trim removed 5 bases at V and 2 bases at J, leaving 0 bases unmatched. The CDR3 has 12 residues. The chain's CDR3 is CASSSGAYEQYF. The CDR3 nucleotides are TGTGCCAGCAGTAGCGGGGCCTACGAGCAGTACTTC.

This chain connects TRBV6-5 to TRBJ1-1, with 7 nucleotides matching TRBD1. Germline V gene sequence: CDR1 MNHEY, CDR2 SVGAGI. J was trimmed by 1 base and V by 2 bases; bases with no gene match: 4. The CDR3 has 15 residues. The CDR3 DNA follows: TGTGCCAGCAGTTACGCACAGGGGAGGAACACTGAAGCTTTCTTT. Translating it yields CASSYAQGRNTEAFF.

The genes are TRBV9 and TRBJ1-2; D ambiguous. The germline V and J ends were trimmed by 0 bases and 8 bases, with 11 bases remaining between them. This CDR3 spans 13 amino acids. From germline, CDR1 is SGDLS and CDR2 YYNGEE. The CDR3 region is CASSVAPLLGYTF. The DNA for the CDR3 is TGTGCCAGCAGCGTAGCCCCACTGTTGGGCTACACCTTC.

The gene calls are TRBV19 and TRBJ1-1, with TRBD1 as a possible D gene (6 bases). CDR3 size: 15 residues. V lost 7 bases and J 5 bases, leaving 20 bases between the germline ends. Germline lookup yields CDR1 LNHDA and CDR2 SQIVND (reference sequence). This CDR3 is CASIHWGGRSTEAFF. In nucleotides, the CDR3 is TGTGCCAGTATCCATTGGGGGGGGCGTTCTACTGAAGCTTTCTTT.

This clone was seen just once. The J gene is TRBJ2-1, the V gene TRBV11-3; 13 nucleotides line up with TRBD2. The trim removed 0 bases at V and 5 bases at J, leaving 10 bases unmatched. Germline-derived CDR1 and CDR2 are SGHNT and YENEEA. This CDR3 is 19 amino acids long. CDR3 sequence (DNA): TGTGCCAGCAGCTTAGAGGGCACTAGCGGGAGGGCCGGGCACAATGAGCAGTTCTTC. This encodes CASSLEGTSGRAGHNEQFF.

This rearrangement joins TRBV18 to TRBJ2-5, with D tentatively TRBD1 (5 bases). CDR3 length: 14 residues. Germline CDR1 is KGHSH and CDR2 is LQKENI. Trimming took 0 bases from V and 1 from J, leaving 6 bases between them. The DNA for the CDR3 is TGTGCCAGCTCACCACCAGGGGTCCAAGAGACCCAGTACTTC. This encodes CASSPPGVQETQYF. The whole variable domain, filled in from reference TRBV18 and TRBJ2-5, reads NAGVMQNPRHLVRRRGQEARLRCSPMKGHSHVYWYRQLPEEGLKFMVYLQKENIIDESGMPKERFSAEFPKEGPSILRIQQVVRGDSAAYFCASSPPGVQETQYFGPGTRLLVL.

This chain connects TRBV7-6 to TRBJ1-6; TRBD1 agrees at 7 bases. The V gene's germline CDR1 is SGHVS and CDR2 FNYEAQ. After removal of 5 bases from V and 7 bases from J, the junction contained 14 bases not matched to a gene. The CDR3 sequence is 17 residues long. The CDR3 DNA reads TGTGCCAGCAGCCCGAATACGACAGGGTTAAGGAATTCACCCCTCCACTTT. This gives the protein CASSPNTTGLRNSPLHF.

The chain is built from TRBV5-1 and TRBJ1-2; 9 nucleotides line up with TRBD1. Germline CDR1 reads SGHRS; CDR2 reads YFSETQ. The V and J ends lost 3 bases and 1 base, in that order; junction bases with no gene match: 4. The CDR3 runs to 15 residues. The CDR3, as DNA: TGCGCCAGCAGCTCCGACAGGGGGGATAACTATGGCTACACCTTC. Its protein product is CASSSDRGDNYGYTF.

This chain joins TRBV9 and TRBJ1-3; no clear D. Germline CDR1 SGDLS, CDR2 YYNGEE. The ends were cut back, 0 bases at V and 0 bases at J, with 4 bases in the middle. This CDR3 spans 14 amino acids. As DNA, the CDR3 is TGTGCCAGCAGCGTAGACTTCTCTGGAAACACCATATATTTT. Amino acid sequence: CASSVDFSGNTIYF.

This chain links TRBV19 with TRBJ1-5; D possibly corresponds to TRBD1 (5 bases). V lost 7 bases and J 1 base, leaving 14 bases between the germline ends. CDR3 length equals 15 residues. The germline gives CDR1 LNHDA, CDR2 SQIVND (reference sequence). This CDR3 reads CASIDRPNSNQPQHF. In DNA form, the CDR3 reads TGTGCCAGTATCGACAGACCCAACAGCAATCAGCCCCAGCATTTT. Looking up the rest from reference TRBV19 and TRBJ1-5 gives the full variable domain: DGGITQSPKYLFRKEGQNVTLSCEQNLNHDAMYWYRQDPGQGLRLIYYSQIVNDFQKGDIAEGYSVSREKKESFPLTVTSAQKNPTAFYLCASIDRPNSNQPQHFGDGTRLSIL.

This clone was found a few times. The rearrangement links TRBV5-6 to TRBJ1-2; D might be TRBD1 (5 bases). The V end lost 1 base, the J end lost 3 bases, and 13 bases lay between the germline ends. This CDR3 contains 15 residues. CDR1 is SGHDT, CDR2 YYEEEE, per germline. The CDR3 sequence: CASSLSAGAYYGYTF. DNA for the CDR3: TGTGCCAGCAGCTTGTCTGCTGGGGCGTACTATGGCTACACCTTC.

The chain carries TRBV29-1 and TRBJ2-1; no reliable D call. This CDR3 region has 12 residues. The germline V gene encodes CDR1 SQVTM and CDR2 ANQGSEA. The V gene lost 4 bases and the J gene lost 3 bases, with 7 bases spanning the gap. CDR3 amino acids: CSVVPSYNEQFF. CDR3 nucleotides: TGCAGCGTTGTCCCTAGCTACAATGAGCAGTTCTTC.